The 18 T cell receptor beta chains given below trace back to one sample, sequenced in a study of early T cells in non-severe SARS-CoV-2 infection. TCRdb called the 5' RACE reads again in MiXCR, with one record for every CDR3 protein. The data show tens of thousands of distinct CDR3 sequences, approximately 9% seen once. Sequenced material: whole blood. Source of these receptors: an adult who was a healthcare worker with PCR-confirmed SARS-CoV-2 infection or an uninfected control (not recorded which).

Many counts were recorded for this clonotype. The chain is built from TRBV6-6 and TRBJ2-3, with 7 positions matching TRBD1. V was pared by 6 bases and J by 2 bases, with 20 bases of the junction left unmatched. This CDR3 is 19 amino acids long. Per germline, CDR1 MNHNY and CDR2 SVGAGI (reference sequence). CDR3 in amino acids: CASSDAQPGAGGYTDTQYF. The CDR3 nucleotides are TGTGCCAGCAGCGACGCTCAGCCCGGGGCAGGGGGATACACAGATACGCAGTATTTT.

The chain couples TRBV4-3 to TRBJ2-1; D could derive from TRBD1 or TRBD2 (5 bases each). In germline, CDR1 is LGHNA, CDR2 YSLEER. CDR3 length: 17 residues. V was trimmed by 4 bases and J by 0 bases, leaving 16 bases between them. The chain's CDR3 is CASSRRTGTYSYNEQFF. DNA of the CDR3: TGCGCCAGCAGCCGCCGAACCGGGACCTACTCCTACAATGAGCAGTTCTTC.

The chain uses TRBV30 and TRBJ2-3, with 8 bases aligning to TRBD2. Germline loops: CDR1 GTSNPN, CDR2 SVGIG (reference sequence). V lost 5 bases, J lost 2 bases, and 6 bases stayed unmatched. This CDR3 is built from 14 residues. The CDR3 sequence is CAWQTSGPTDTQYF. The CDR3 DNA reads TGTGCCTGGCAAACTAGCGGACCCACAGATACGCAGTATTTT. The full variable domain, completed using reference TRBV30 and TRBJ2-3, is SQTIHQWPATLVQPVGSPLSLECTVEGTSNPNLYWYRQAAGRGLQLLFYSVGIGQISSEVPQNLSASRPQDRQFILSSKKLLLSDSGFYLCAWQTSGPTDTQYFGPGTRLTVL.

This rearrangement joins TRBV28 to TRBJ2-5; the match to TRBD1 covers 11 bases. The germline V gene encodes CDR1 MDHEN and CDR2 SYDVKM. V was pared by 5 bases and J by 1 base, with 6 bases of the junction left unmatched. The CDR3 contains 16 residues. The CDR3: CASSRTGGAIQETQYF. As DNA, the CDR3 is TGTGCCAGCAGTCGGACAGGGGGCGCGATCCAAGAGACCCAGTACTTC.

This clonotype has a handful of counts. The junction differs from germline at one of its ends, possibly a read error. The V and J genes are TRBV5-1 and TRBJ2-4; 8 nucleotides match TRBD2. The CDR3 is 16 amino acids. Germline CDR1 reads SGHRS; CDR2 reads YFSETQ. CDR3: CVSSPIAGLAKNIQYF. The CDR3 nucleotides are TGCGTCAGCAGCCCCATAGCGGGACTAGCCAAAAACATTCAGTACTTC.

Many counts were recorded for this clonotype. The V and J genes are TRBV2 and TRBJ1-5, with 9 bases identical to TRBD1. The trim removed 7 bases at V and 6 bases at J, leaving 10 bases unmatched. Germline loops: CDR1 SNHLY, CDR2 FYNNEI. The CDR3 loop spans 15 amino acids. CDR3 nucleotide sequence: TGTGCCAGCACCAAGGACAGGGGATGGGGTCAGCCCCAGCATTTT. Translating it yields CASTKDRGWGQPQHF.

This clonotype was counted only a few times. The chain's CDR3 is CASSPATPSYEQYF. In nucleotides, the CDR3 is TGTGCCAGCAGTCCAGCGACCCCCTCCTACGAGCAGTACTTC. This chain links TRBV28 with TRBJ2-7; D gene uncertain. The CDR3 contains 14 residues. Trimming stripped 5 bases from V and 0 bases from J, with 11 bases between. In germline, CDR1 is MDHEN, CDR2 SYDVKM.

The sample holds a few counts of this clonotype. The chain combines TRBV7-9 with TRBJ2-1, with 12 bases matching TRBD2. CDR3 size: 13 residues. Germline V gene data show CDR1 as SEHNR and CDR2 as FQNEAQ (reference sequence). The CDR3 region is CAHTSGGNNEQFF. The CDR3 DNA reads TGTGCACACACTAGCGGGGGGAACAATGAGCAGTTCTTC.

This clonotype was counted at least ten times. The chain has TRBV20-1 and TRBJ2-7; 8 nucleotides line up with TRBD1. V was clipped by 3 bases and J by 2 bases; unmatched bases: 3. The CDR3 is made up of 13 amino acids. Germline CDR1 is DFQATT and CDR2 is SNEGSKA (reference sequence). CDR3 DNA: TGCAGTGCTAGCAGACAGGGGACCTACGAGCAGTACTTC. Encoded protein: CSASRQGTYEQYF.

This clonotype was detected ten times or more. The rearrangement links TRBV7-3 to TRBJ1-1; possible D gene TRBD1, 5 bases. The CDR3 contains 17 residues. The V and J ends lost 5 bases and 1 base respectively, with 20 bases between them. Germline assignment: CDR1 SGHTA and CDR2 FQGTGA. The CDR3 DNA sequence: TGTGCCAGCAGCCTAAACCAACGGGGACGGAAGAACACTGAAGCTTTCTTT. It translates to CASSLNQRGRKNTEAFF. Complete variable domain (other parts from reference TRBV7-3 and TRBJ1-1): GAGVSQTPSNKVTEKGKYVELRCDPISGHTALYWYRQSLGQGPEFLIYFQGTGAADDSGLPNDRFFAVRPEGSVSTLKIQRTERGDSAVYLCASSLNQRGRKNTEAFFGQGTRLTVV.

This clonotype was detected many times. The chain has TRBV29-1 and TRBJ2-2; D perhaps matches TRBD1 (6 bases). This CDR3 has 11 residues. V lost 7 bases to trimming and J lost 5 bases, with 8 bases between them. The germline V gene has CDR1 SQVTM and CDR2 ANQGSEA. CDR3 sequence: CSADSTGELFF. CDR3 DNA: TGCAGCGCGGACAGTACCGGGGAGCTGTTTTTT.

At least ten counts were recorded for this clonotype. The chain links TRBV13 to TRBJ2-5; D remains unclear. V was shortened by 2 bases and J by 5 bases, with 6 bases between the two germline ends. CDR1 is PRHDT and CDR2 is FYEKMQ in the germline V gene (reference sequence). This CDR3 spans 12 amino acids. The chain's CDR3 is CASSLPRETQYF. The CDR3 region has the DNA TGTGCCAGCAGCTTACCTCGGGAGACCCAGTACTTC.

This clonotype was counted at least ten times. CDR3 residues: CASSLSQGGTEAFF. The CDR3 region has the DNA TGTGCCAGCAGTTTAAGCCAGGGTGGGACTGAAGCTTTCTTT. This chain uses TRBV12-3 or TRBV12-4 with TRBJ1-1, with TRBD1 as a possible D gene (5 bases). The CDR3 totals 14 residues. V lost 2 bases to trimming and J lost 5 bases, with 12 bases between them.

This clonotype has a count of ten or more. The V call is TRBV11-1, the J call TRBJ1-4; D remains ambiguous. The V end was cut by 5 bases, the J end by 3 bases, with 13 bases between. Per the germline V gene, CDR1 is SGHAT and CDR2 is FQDESV (reference sequence). The CDR3 loop spans 15 amino acids. The CDR3 sequence is CASSPAEFANEKLFF. In nucleotides, the CDR3 is TGTGCCAGCAGCCCGGCGGAGTTTGCTAATGAAAAACTGTTTTTT. Together with reference TRBV11-1 and TRBJ1-4, the CDR3 gives the full variable domain: EAEVAQSPRYKITEKSQAVAFWCDPISGHATLYWYRQILGQGPELLVQFQDESVVDDSQLPKDRFSAERLKGVDSTLKIQPAELGDSAMYLCASSPAEFANEKLFFGSGTQLSVL.

The rearrangement uses TRBV6-2 or TRBV6-3 and TRBJ2-7; D uncertain. Between the trimmed V and J ends, which lost 0 bases and 9 bases, there was a span of 6 bases. This CDR3 spans 11 amino acids. Germline V gene lookup returns CDR1 MNHEY and CDR2 SVGEGT. The CDR3 sequence is CASSYSAVQYF. The CDR3 DNA reads as TGTGCCAGCAGTTACTCTGCAGTGCAGTACTTC.

This clonotype was recorded many times. The gene calls are TRBV11-2 and TRBJ1-1; D unresolved. The CDR3 runs 12 residues. Trimming shortened V by 3 bases and J by 0 bases, and 2 bases separated the two germline ends. Germline CDR1 and CDR2: SGHAT and FQNNGV. CDR3 region: CASSFVNTEAFF. The CDR3 bases are TGTGCCAGCAGCTTCGTGAACACTGAAGCTTTCTTT.

This clonotype was observed a few times. The chain joins TRBV10-3 to TRBJ1-2, with TRBD1 matching 7 bases. This CDR3 is built from 16 residues. V lost 5 bases, J lost 5 bases, and 14 bases stayed unmatched. Germline V CDR1 and CDR2: ENHRY, SYGVKD. The CDR3: CAISKTLGTDGYGYTF. The CDR3 DNA sequence: TGTGCCATCAGTAAAACACTCGGGACAGACGGATATGGCTACACCTTC.

This clonotype was recorded many times. The J gene is TRBJ2-1, the V gene TRBV6-5; 9 nucleotides agree with TRBD2. Germline V CDR1 and CDR2: MNHEY, SVGAGI. J was trimmed by 4 bases and V by 0 bases; bases with no gene match: 4. CDR3 length: 16 amino acids. CDR3 DNA sequence: TGTGCCAGCAGTTACTCCGCTAGCGGGGTTTACAATGAGCAGTTCTTC. Its protein is CASSYSASGVYNEQFF.